The entry below gives a single TCR beta chain sequence along with its context. Its antigen is as yet unknown. These data belong to a study of T cell responses to AZD1222 COVID-19 vaccine. Background on the study: Whether given at about 4 or about 12 weeks, second doses were pooled. Study-wide results and limits: Per reports, nearly half of all spike-specific TCRs target regions that are unmutated in variants. Clonal diversity may have been underestimated, and the donors were mostly white British, with more females than males.

Here immunoSEQ multiplex PCR was the method, and the copy in TCRdb shows in-frame clones only, minus some. The top ten hold 6.3% of the sample, which has about 130,000 clones, roughly 90% seen once. CDR3 size: 14 residues. Trimming shortened V by 5 bases and J by 4 bases, and 15 bases separated the two germline ends. Germline-derived CDR1 and CDR2 are MNHEY and SMNVEV (reference sequence). The chain links TRBV27 to TRBJ2-7; maybe TRBD2 (5 bases). The sequencing here drew on peripheral blood, taken on day 0 of AZD1222 vaccination. This TCR was recovered from an adult in good health. The CDR3 DNA reads as TGTGCCAGCAGTCCAGAGAGGGCACTTTACGAGCAGTACTTC. This gives the protein CASSPERALYEQYF.